One and the same sample provided the 5 T cell receptor beta chains below, sequenced in a study of CD8+ T cells in alopecia areata. TCR sequencing used cDNA made by reverse transcription of extracted RNA. Libraries were prepared by immunoSEQ multiplex PCR; TCRdb keeps only in-frame clonotypes and omits some of them. The profile shows roughly 150,000 clones, more than 45% of them singletons. Sequencing used CD8+ T cells sorted from blood, obtained at week 0. Source of these receptors: a human donor with alopecia areata.

The gene calls are TRBV29-1 and TRBJ2-1; D is possibly TRBD1 (5 bases). Germline CDR1 SQVTM, CDR2 ANQGSEA. V was cut by 4 bases and J by 4 bases, with 14 bases left in between. This CDR3 has 14 amino acids. CDR3: CSVAPGSQYNEQFF. The CDR3 DNA follows: TGCAGCGTTGCACCAGGGTCTCAATACAATGAGCAGTTCTTC.

Note on this clone: The same CDR3 is also encoded by other DNA sequences in this sample. The genes are TRBV29-1 and TRBJ1-1; no clear D. Trimming pared 6 bases from V and 1 base from J, leaving 9 bases between. The germline V gene encodes CDR1 SQVTM and CDR2 ANQGSEA. CDR3 length: 12 residues. CDR3 coding DNA: TGCAGCGTCGTAGGAGGGAACACTGAAGCTTTCTTT. It translates to CSVVGGNTEAFF.

The rearrangement uses TRBV7-6 and TRBJ2-1; 10 bases align to TRBD2. CDR3 length equals 17 residues. CDR1 and CDR2 (germline): SGHVS, FNYEAQ. V was pared by 4 bases and J by 8 bases, with 14 bases of the junction left unmatched. CDR3 loop: CASSSPHGTSDLDEQFF. The CDR3 DNA follows: TGTGCCAGCAGCTCCCCCCACGGGACTAGCGACTTGGATGAGCAGTTCTTC.

This clone was seen a handful of times. This chain connects TRBV29-1 to TRBJ2-7; 7 bases are shared with TRBD1. This CDR3 has 14 amino acids. The ends lost 5 bases at V and 2 bases at J; junction bases unmatched: 9. In germline, CDR1 is SQVTM, CDR2 ANQGSEA. The DNA for the CDR3 is TGCAGCGTTTCGCCGACAGGGACCCCCTACGAGCAGTACTTC. Protein sequence: CSVSPTGTPYEQYF.

The chain is built from TRBV30 and TRBJ1-2; 7 nucleotides align to TRBD1. Germline trimming cut 0 bases from V and 6 bases from J; bases unmatched to any gene: 4. This CDR3 comprises 13 residues. The germline V gene has CDR1 GTSNPN and CDR2 SVGIG (reference sequence). The DNA of the CDR3 is TGTGCCTGGAGTGTTTCCCAGGGGGATGGCTACACCTTC. This translates into CAWSVSQGDGYTF.